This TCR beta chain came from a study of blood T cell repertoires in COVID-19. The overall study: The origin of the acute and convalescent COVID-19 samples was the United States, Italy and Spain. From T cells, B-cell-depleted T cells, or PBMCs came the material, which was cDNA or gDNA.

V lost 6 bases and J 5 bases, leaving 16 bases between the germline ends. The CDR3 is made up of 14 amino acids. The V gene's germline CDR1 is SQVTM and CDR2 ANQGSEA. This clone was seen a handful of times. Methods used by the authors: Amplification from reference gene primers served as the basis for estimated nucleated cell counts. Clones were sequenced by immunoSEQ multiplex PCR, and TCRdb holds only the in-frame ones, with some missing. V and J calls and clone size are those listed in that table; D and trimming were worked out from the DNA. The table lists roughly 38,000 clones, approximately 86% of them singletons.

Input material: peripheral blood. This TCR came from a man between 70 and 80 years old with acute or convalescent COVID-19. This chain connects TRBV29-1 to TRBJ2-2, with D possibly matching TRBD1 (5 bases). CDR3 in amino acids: CSVETGPRTGELFF. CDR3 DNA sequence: TGCAGCGTCGAAACAGGTCCCCGAACCGGGGAGCTGTTTTTT.